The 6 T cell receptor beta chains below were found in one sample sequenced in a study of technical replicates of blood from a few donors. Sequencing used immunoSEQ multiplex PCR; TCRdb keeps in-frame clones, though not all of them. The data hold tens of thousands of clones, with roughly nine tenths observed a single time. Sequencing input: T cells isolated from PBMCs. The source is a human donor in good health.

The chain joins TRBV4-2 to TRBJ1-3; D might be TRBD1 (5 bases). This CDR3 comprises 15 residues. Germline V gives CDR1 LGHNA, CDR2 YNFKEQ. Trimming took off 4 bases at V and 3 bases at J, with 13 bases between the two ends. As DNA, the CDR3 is TGTGCCAGCAGCCTCGGGGGGGAAGATGGAAACACCATATATTTT. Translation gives CASSLGGEDGNTIYF.

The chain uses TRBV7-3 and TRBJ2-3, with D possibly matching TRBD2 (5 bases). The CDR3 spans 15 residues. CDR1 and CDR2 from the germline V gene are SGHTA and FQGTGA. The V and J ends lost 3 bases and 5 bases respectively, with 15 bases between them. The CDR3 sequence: CASSFSGEGGDTQYF. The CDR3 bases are TGTGCCAGCAGCTTCTCCGGGGAAGGCGGAGATACGCAGTATTTT.

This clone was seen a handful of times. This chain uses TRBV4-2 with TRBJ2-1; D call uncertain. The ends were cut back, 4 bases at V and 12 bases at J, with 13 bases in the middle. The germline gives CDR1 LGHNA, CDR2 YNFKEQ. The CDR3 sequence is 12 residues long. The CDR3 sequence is CASSRRGIGQFF. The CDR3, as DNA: TGTGCCAGCAGCCGAAGAGGAATTGGGCAGTTCTTC.

CDR3 residues: CASRTGGAGYTF. The CDR3 DNA reads TGTGCCAGCAGAACAGGGGGCGCAGGCTACACCTTC. The rearrangement uses TRBV27 and TRBJ1-2, with 9 bases that match TRBD1. This CDR3 contains 12 residues. The V and J ends lost 6 bases and 8 bases, in that order; junction bases with no gene match: 4. Germline V gene data show CDR1 as MNHEY and CDR2 as SMNVEV (reference sequence).

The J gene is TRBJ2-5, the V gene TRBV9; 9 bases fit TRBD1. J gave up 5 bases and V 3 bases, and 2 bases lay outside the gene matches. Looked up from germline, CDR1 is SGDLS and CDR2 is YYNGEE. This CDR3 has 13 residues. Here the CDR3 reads CASSAGQGETQYF. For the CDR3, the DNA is TGTGCCAGCAGCGCCGGACAGGGGGAGACCCAGTACTTC.

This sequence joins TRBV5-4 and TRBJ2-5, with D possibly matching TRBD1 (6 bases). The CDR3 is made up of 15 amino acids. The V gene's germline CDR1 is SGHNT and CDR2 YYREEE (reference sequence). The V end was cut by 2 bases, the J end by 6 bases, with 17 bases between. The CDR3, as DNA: TGTGCCAGCAGCTTTTTTAACATGGACAGCAAGACCCAGTACTTC. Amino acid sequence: CASSFFNMDSKTQYF.